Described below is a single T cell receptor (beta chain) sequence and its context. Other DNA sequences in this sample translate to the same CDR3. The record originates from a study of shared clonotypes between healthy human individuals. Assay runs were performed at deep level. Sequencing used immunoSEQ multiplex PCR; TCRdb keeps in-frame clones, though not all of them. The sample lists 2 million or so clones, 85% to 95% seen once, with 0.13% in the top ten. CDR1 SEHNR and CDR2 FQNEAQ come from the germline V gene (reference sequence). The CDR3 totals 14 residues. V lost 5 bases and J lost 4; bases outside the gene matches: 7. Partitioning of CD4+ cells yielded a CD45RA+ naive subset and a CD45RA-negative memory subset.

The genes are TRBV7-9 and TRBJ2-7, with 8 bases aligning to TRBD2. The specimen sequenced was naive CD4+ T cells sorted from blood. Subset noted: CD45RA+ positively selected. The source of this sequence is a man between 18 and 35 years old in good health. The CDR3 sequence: CASSLGLAGYEQYF. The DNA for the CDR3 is TGTGCCAGCAGCCTCGGACTAGCTGGTTACGAGCAGTACTTC.